The entry that follows covers one TCR beta chain sequence. Its antigen is not yet known. Per-nucleotide qualities are absent, and no much larger clonotype sits a single base away. The memory CD4+ T cell population was isolated based on a CD4+CD45RO+CD25- phenotype. Tregs, naive and memory CD4+ T cells from tumor, blood and ipsilateral draining lymph nodes of five breast cancer patients underwent full-length TCR alpha and beta sequencing. Tumor tissue and lymph nodes obtained from ipsilateral axillary dissection were perfused with PBS, minced and then digested with collagenase I and hyaluronidase. Ficoll density gradient centrifugation was used to isolate mononuclear cells from lymph nodes or from 50 to 60 ml of peripheral blood. FACS confirmed that the sorted cell populations were more than 90% pure. These data are taken from a study (dated by TCRdb to about 2015). A note on the overall study: The study tested whether tumor-infiltrating Tregs in breast cancer are recruited from blood Tregs or converted in situ from other CD4+ T cell subsets.

Beyond this particular receptor, the publication reports: The greatest overlap of tumor-infiltrating Treg TCR alpha and beta sequences was observed with tumor naive CD4+ T cells, followed by blood naive CD4+ T cells. Tumor memory CD4+ T cell TCR gene usage clustered with blood and lymph node memory CD4+ cells and lymph node naive CD4+ cells. The validation in the larger cohort was limited to a single TCR beta V-J rearrangement instead of whole repertoires.

In the germline V gene, CDR1 corresponds to KGHSH and CDR2 to LQKENI. V lost 0 bases and J lost 4 bases; the stretch between them is 7 bases long. The CDR3 spans 14 residues, from the cysteine through the phenylalanine. Only the CDR3 part of the read is kept: 42 bases, read in frame from the first base. Full-length TCR variable regions were amplified by 5' RACE PCR with constant-region reverse primers, followed by semi-nested PCR with Nested Universal Primer A. Using the ReliaPrep RNA Cell Miniprep System, total RNA was extracted, and the SMARTer RACE 5'/3' Kit was then used to reverse transcribe the RNA into 5'RACE-ready cDNA. An Illumina MiSeq was used to sequence the full-length TCR alpha and beta libraries, which had been barcoded with multiplex adaptors. In the original analysis: Sequencing data were pooled across the five patients for each of nine subset-tissue groups and compared by unsupervised clustering of TCR gene usage. The Morisita-Horn index was used to calculate repertoire similarity, with shared sequences weighted by how much each contributed to each repertoire. Using fastp trimming at Q25 and MiXCR clonotype assembly, TCRdb reanalyzed the public sequencing data and kept in-frame beta chains. Each CDR3 protein gets just one entry, which takes the most common genes and DNA from the rows behind it. The V and J calls shown here were made by TCRdb, not taken from the authors' results. A total of 5,500 to 6,000 distinct CDR3 sequences appear in this sample, 30% to 40% of them only once. The top ten hold about 7.9% of the sample.

The sequencing sample was made of memory CD4+ T cells sorted from a lymph node. The cell subset or site label on this specimen signifies: memory CD4+ T cells, CD4+CD45RO+CD25-. This receptor chain uses TRBV18 and TRBJ1-3, with the D gene uncertain. This TCR derives from a female donor with breast cancer. The CDR3: CASSPPPMGNTIYF. The bases read TGTGCCAGCTCACCACCACCCATGGGAAACACCATATATTTT. Supplemented by the reference TRBV18 and TRBJ1-3 proteins around the CDR3, the complete variable domain is NAGVMQNPRHLVRRRGQEARLRCSPMKGHSHVYWYRQLPEEGLKFMVYLQKENIIDESGMPKERFSAEFPKEGPSILRIQQVVRGDSAAYFCASSPPPMGNTIYFGEGSWLTVV.